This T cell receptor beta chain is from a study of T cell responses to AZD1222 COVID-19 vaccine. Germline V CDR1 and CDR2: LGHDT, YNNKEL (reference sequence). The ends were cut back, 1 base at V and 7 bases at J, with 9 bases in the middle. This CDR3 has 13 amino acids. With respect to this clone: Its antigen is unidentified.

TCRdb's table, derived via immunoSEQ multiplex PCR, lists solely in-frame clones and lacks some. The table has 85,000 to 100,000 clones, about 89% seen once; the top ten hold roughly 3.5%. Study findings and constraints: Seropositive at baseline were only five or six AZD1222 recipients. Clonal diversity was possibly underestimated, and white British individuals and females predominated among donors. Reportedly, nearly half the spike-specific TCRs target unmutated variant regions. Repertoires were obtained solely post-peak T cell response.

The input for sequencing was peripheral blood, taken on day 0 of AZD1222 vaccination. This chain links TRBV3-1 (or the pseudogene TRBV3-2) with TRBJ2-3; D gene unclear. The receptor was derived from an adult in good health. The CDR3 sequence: CASSQGLMYTQYF. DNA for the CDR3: TGTGCCAGCAGCCAAGGTTTAATGTATACGCAGTATTTT.